Detailed here is one T cell receptor (beta chain). This clonotype was observed at least ten times. Its antigen remains undetermined. Base qualities are not provided; no much larger clone lies one nucleotide away. This sample is drawn from a study of T cells in Graves' hyperthyroidism and ophthalmopathy (dated by TCRdb to the late 2010s). Background on the whole study: Peripheral blood was sampled at the time of initial diagnosis, prior to any treatment. TCR V-J signatures able to tell the groups apart were searched for in a discovery cohort of 100 or so patients, of whom approximately 40 had Graves' ophthalmopathy and roughly 57 had stable Graves' hyperthyroidism. An independent validation cohort of 18 to 20 hyperthyroidism patients and approximately 15 patients who later progressed to ophthalmopathy tested prospective prediction of ophthalmopathy. The roughly 91 discovery patients were randomly divided into training and test sets at a 7:3 ratio. In addition, the study compared T-cell repertoires in thyroid tissue and in blood from a handful of Graves' hyperthyroidism patients. After blood sampling, hyperthyroidism patients were treated with methimazole at a starting dose of 30 mg daily, and ophthalmopathy patients were treated with high-dose intravenous methylprednisolone. TCR Vbeta CDR3 sequencing of approximately 140 peripheral blood samples (roughly 41 ophthalmopathy, roughly 72 hyperthyroidism and some 17 progressor patients) is reported in the paper.

In the ophthalmopathy patients, disease was moderately to severely active, with a Clinical Activity Score of 3 or more, a NOSPECS grade of 4 or more, and a duration of less than 3 months. The study excluded patients with uncontrolled infections, other autoimmune diseases, pregnancy or lactation. Diagnoses were established on the basis of clinical symptoms, serum thyroxine and TRAb, thyroid ultrasound, and orbital computed tomography. PBMCs were isolated from approximately 10 ml of fresh peripheral blood by Ficoll-Paque density gradient centrifugation. Total RNA was extracted using Trizol reagent, and RNA quality was assessed on an Agilent 2100 Bioanalyzer. What the authors observed across the whole study: Blood samples also contained most of the expanded thyroid clonotypes (frequency above 0.001), which suggests that blood repertoires may reflect thyroid immune responses. Sample size was not statistically predetermined, and investigators were not blinded to group allocation. A model built on a 13 V-J signature distinguished ophthalmopathy from stable hyperthyroidism, reaching 87.88% sensitivity and approximately 81% specificity in cross-validation and 80%/75% in testing. During validation, the model predicted progression to ophthalmopathy a median of around 7 months ahead of onset, with more than 55% sensitivity and more than 72% specificity.

TCR beta CDR3 regions were amplified from RNA transcripts. The TCR CDR3 was subjected to a first round of RT-PCR using the HTBI primer set and the Qiagen OneStep RT-PCR kit. Libraries were constructed in a second round of multiplex PCR, after which size selection and purification were carried out. Sequencing of the libraries was done on an Illumina HiSeq2000 using paired-end 100 bp reads. The authors' analysis ran thus. Raw data were processed with SOAPnuke, discarding reads with adapters, uncalled bases, mean Phred below 15, or no exact constant-primer or identifier match. High-quality paired reads were merged with COPE v1.2.5, and unique nucleotide sequences were defined as clonotypes. MiTCR v1.1 was used to align clonotypes to the IMGT TRBV, TRBD and TRBJ reference segments. Only V-J combinations with frequency above 0.0001, covering about 99% of repertoires, were analysed. The TCS score was defined as F50 (clonal expansion) divided by E x V (chaos), with BLOSUM62-based TCRdist calculated between CDR3 peptides within each V-J. Welch's t-statistics and random forest reduced roughly 500 V-J features to 10 to 15, which were used in a naive Bayes classifier (R e1071). The public sequencing data were trimmed at Q25 with fastp and processed into clonotypes with MiXCR by TCRdb, which kept only in-frame beta chains. Every distinct CDR3 protein forms one entry, paired with its most common genes and DNA. TCRdb's processing, not the authors', yielded these V and J calls. Recorded for this sample are around 300,000 distinct CDR3 sequences; approximately 18% of them occurred a single time. The ten largest account for 35% to 45% of the sample.

This receptor was identified in a man aged 50 to 60 with Graves' ophthalmopathy. Material: blood.

The nucleotide sequence reads TGCGCCAGCAGCTTTTCGACTAGCGGGACCTACAATGAGCAGTTCTTC. This sequence encodes CASSFSTSGTYNEQFF. Rearrangement joined TRBV5-1 to TRBJ2-1, with 11 junctional bases fitting TRBD2. The CDR3 contains 16 residues, cysteine and phenylalanine counted. The kept DNA is CDR3 alone, 48 bases in frame from the first base. The germline V gene provides CDR1 SGHRS and CDR2 YFSETQ. V ends up 2 bases short and J 2 bases short, with an unmatched junction base count of 3.